The 18 T cell receptor beta chains below come from one sample, sequenced in a study of blood T cell repertoires in COVID-19. Data came from immunoSEQ multiplex PCR; TCRdb stores just in-frame clones and leaves some out. The data contain about 25,000 clones, 88% of them singletons. The sample was peripheral blood. The receptors originated from a man aged 65-85 years in a cohort sampled during active COVID-19.

The chain's CDR3 is CATSVPGAAGELFF. CDR3 DNA: TGTGCCACCAGTGTCCCAGGGGCTGCCGGGGAGCTGTTTTTT. V usage is TRBV24-1 and J usage is TRBJ2-2, with D maybe TRBD1 (6 bases). Germline CDR1 reads KGHDR; CDR2 reads SFDVKD. V lost 5 bases to trimming and J lost 6 bases, with 12 bases between them. The CDR3 covers 14 residues.

The chain links TRBV9 to TRBJ2-7, with a weak D call TRBD1 (6 bases). CDR3 length: 13 amino acids. V dropped 0 bases and J dropped 7 bases, with 11 bases sitting between them. Germline V gene lookup returns CDR1 SGDLS and CDR2 YYNGEE. The CDR3 DNA reads TGTGCCAGCAGCGTAGGACAGGATCGGGAGCAGTACTTC. This codes for CASSVGQDREQYF.

The chain's CDR3 is CASSLTSGSIYEQFF. For the CDR3, the DNA is TGTGCCAGCAGTTTGACTAGCGGGAGTATATATGAGCAGTTCTTC. The J gene is TRBJ2-1, the V gene TRBV2, with 12 nucleotides matching TRBD2. Germline values: CDR1 SNHLY, CDR2 FYNNEI. The CDR3 runs to 15 residues. The V gene end was trimmed by 5 bases and the J gene end by 8 bases; junction bases not matched to a gene: 7.

The chain carries TRBV7-2 and TRBJ1-2; D is perhaps TRBD1 (6 bases). V was pared by 1 base and J by 8 bases, with 17 bases between. Looked up from germline, CDR1 is SGHTA and CDR2 is FQGNSA. There are 15 residues in the CDR3. CDR3 in DNA: TGTGCCAGCAGCTTAGACTGGGGGGGCGCAGGAGGCTACACCTTC. Its protein is CASSLDWGGAGGYTF.

The CDR3 sequence: CASSLSLGNRGGYGYTF. CDR3 sequence (DNA): TGTGCCAGCAGCTTGAGTCTCGGGAACAGAGGAGGCTATGGCTACACCTTC. This chain uses TRBV5-8 with TRBJ1-2; D not resolved. From germline, CDR1 is SGHTS and CDR2 YDEGEE. The CDR3 is made up of 17 amino acids. With 1 base removed from V and 4 bases from J, the gap between germline ends came to 20 bases.

The chain carries TRBV4-1 and TRBJ1-1, with 8 bases aligning to TRBD1. J lost 4 bases, V lost 0 bases, and 4 bases had no gene match. This CDR3 is 15 amino acids long. Looked up from germline, CDR1 is MGHRA and CDR2 is YSYEKL. The DNA of the CDR3 is TGCGCCAGCAGCCAAGATTGGACAGGGAGCACTGAAGCTTTCTTT. Translating it yields CASSQDWTGSTEAFF.

There are a few counts of this clone. The chain links TRBV18 to TRBJ2-7, with unresolved D. Trimming removed 5 bases at V and 3 bases at J, with 11 bases between. From germline, CDR1 is KGHSH and CDR2 LQKENI. The CDR3 has 13 residues. For the CDR3, the DNA is TGTGCCAGCTCAGTCGCGGCGCTCTACGAGCAGTACTTC. Its translation: CASSVAALYEQYF.

The chain couples TRBV6-5 to TRBJ2-7; the D is unclear. Germline loops: CDR1 MNHEY, CDR2 SVGAGI. The V end was cut by 0 bases, the J end by 2 bases, with 11 bases between. This CDR3 region has 15 residues. The CDR3 nucleotides are TGTGCCAGCAGTTACTCGAACGCCCAGACCTACGAGCAGTACTTC. Encoded protein: CASSYSNAQTYEQYF.

The chain recombines TRBV6-1 with TRBJ2-7; TRBD1 might be the D (6 bases). Trimming removed 2 bases from V and 7 bases from J, with 9 bases in between. Germline V CDR1 and CDR2: MNHNS, SASEGT. The CDR3 covers 12 residues. CDR3 bases: TGTGCCAGCAGTGAACAGGGGAGTGAGCAGTACTTC. It encodes CASSEQGSEQYF.

The genes are TRBV6-2 or TRBV6-3 and TRBJ1-4; D unresolved. With 5 bases removed from V and 5 bases from J, the gap between germline ends came to 12 bases. The germline gives CDR1 MNHEY, CDR2 SVGEGT. The CDR3 totals 14 residues. CDR3 residues: CASSRTTRNEKLFF. The CDR3 coding sequence is TGTGCCAGCAGTCGGACTACTCGGAATGAAAAACTGTTTTTT.

This chain joins TRBV7-2 and TRBJ1-3; 9 bases are shared with TRBD1. Germline V gene lookup returns CDR1 SGHTA and CDR2 FQGNSA. V gave up 3 bases and J gave up 0 bases; unmatched junction bases: 3. This CDR3 has 16 residues. CDR3 protein: CASSFTGGGSGNTIYF. CDR3 sequence (DNA): TGTGCCAGCAGCTTTACAGGGGGCGGCTCTGGAAACACCATATATTTT.

The chain recombines TRBV5-1 with TRBJ2-1, with a weak D call TRBD2 (6 bases). Trimming pared 6 bases from V and 5 bases from J, leaving 21 bases between. The CDR3 consists of 16 residues. The germline V gene has CDR1 SGHRS and CDR2 YFSETQ. CDR3 region: CASKLVVGGSNNEQFF. CDR3 bases: TGCGCCAGCAAATTGGTAGTGGGAGGATCAAACAATGAGCAGTTCTTC.

The gene calls are TRBV10-3 and TRBJ1-2; D is perhaps TRBD1 (6 bases). CDR1 is ENHRY, CDR2 SYGVKD, per germline. V lost 3 bases and J 4 bases, leaving 9 bases between the germline ends. This CDR3 has 13 amino acids. The CDR3 sequence: CAISERDTYGYTF. CDR3 nucleotides: TGTGCCATCAGTGAAAGGGACACCTATGGCTACACCTTC.

This CDR3 reads CAISEGPGSGRVDTQYF. CDR3 nucleotide sequence: TGTGCCATCAGTGAAGGCCCGGGTAGCGGGAGGGTGGATACGCAGTATTTT. This sequence joins TRBV10-3 and TRBJ2-3, with 11 nucleotides matching TRBD2. V shed 3 bases and J 6 bases; nucleotides not matched to a gene: 11. The V gene's germline CDR1 is ENHRY and CDR2 SYGVKD. The CDR3 has 17 amino acids.

The rearrangement uses TRBV5-1 and TRBJ2-1; 9 positions agree with TRBD1. CDR3 size: 15 residues. Germline V gene data show CDR1 as SGHRS and CDR2 as YFSETQ. The V segment lost 5 bases and the J segment 1 base; nucleotides outside the gene matches: 4. The chain's CDR3 is CASREGQGSYNEQFF. The CDR3 DNA follows: TGCGCCAGCAGGGAAGGACAGGGGTCCTACAATGAGCAGTTCTTC.

The rearrangement uses TRBV29-1 and TRBJ2-3; D gene unclear. The CDR3 runs to 11 residues. With 4 bases removed from V and 8 bases from J, the gap between germline ends came to 10 bases. Germline V lookup: CDR1 SQVTM, CDR2 ANQGSEA. CDR3 bases: TGCAGCGTTGTCCCCCCCGTTACGCAGTATTTT. Translating gives CSVVPPVTQYF.

The chain carries TRBV3-1 (or the pseudogene TRBV3-2) and TRBJ2-3, with 9 bases lining up with TRBD2. Losses at the gene ends were 0 bases for V and 2 bases for J; bases not matched to a gene: 6. The CDR3 runs 17 residues. CDR1 and CDR2 (germline): LGHDT, YNNKEL (reference sequence). The CDR3 sequence is CASSQEWVAGDTDTQYF. The CDR3 nucleotides are TGTGCCAGCAGCCAAGAATGGGTAGCGGGGGACACAGATACGCAGTATTTT.

The V gene is TRBV7-9, the J gene TRBJ2-2, with TRBD1 matching 7 bases. Germline V lookup: CDR1 SEHNR, CDR2 FQNEAQ (reference sequence). J was trimmed by 3 bases and V by 6 bases; bases with no gene match: 4. The CDR3 loop spans 14 amino acids. CDR3 loop: CASSSGTDTGELFF. The CDR3 bases are TGTGCCAGCAGTTCCGGGACAGACACCGGGGAGCTGTTTTTT.